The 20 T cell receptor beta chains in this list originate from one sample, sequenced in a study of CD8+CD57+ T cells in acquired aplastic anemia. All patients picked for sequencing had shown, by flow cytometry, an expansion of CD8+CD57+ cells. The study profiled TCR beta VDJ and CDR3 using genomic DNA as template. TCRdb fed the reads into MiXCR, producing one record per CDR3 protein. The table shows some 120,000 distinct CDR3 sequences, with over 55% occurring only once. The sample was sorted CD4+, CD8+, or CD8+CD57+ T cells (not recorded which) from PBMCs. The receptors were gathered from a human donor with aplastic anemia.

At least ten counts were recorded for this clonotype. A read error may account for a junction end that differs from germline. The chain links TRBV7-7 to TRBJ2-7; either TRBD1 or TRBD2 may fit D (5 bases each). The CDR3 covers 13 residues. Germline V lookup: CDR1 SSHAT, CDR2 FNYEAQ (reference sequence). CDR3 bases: TGTGCTAGCAGCTTAGTGTGGGGGAACGAGCAGTACTTC. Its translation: CASSLVWGNEQYF.

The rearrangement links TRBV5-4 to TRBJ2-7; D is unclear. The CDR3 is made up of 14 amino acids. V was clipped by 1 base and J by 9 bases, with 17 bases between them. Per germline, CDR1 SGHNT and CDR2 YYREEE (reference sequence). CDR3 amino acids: CASSLTKGLRGQYF. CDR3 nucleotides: TGTGCCAGCAGCTTGACGAAGGGCCTACGAGGGCAGTACTTC.

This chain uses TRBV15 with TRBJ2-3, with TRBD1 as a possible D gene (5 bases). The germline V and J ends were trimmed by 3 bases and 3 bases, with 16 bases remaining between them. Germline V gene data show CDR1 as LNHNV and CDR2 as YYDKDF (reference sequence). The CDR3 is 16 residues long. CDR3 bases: TGTGCCACCAGCAGGGATGAGACAGAGGCTACAGATACGCAGTATTTT. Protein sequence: CATSRDETEATDTQYF.

CDR3 bases: TGCAGCGGACTAGCGGGACGAGAGACCCAGTACTTC. Amino acids: CSGLAGRETQYF. J is TRBJ2-5 and V is TRBV29-1; TRBD2 matches at 11 bases. Trimming removed 7 bases from V and 4 bases from J; junction bases left unmatched: 2. Germline V gene lookup returns CDR1 SQVTM and CDR2 ANQGSEA. This CDR3 is built from 12 residues.

The CDR3 nucleotides are TGTGCCACCAGAAACGCCGGGACAGGCAGCTCCTACGAGCAGTACTTC. It encodes CATRNAGTGSSYEQYF. The chain links TRBV24-1 to TRBJ2-7, with 8 bases lining up with TRBD1. Germline V CDR1 and CDR2: KGHDR, SFDVKD. Trimming at V came to 7 bases and at J to 0 bases, leaving 10 bases not matched to a gene. The CDR3 covers 16 residues.

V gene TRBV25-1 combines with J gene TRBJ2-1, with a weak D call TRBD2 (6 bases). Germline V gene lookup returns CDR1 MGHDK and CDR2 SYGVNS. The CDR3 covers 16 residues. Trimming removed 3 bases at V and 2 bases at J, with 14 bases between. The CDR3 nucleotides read TGTGCCAGCAGTGATCCCGGAGGGAGACCCTACAATGAGCAGTTCTTC. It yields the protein CASSDPGGRPYNEQFF.

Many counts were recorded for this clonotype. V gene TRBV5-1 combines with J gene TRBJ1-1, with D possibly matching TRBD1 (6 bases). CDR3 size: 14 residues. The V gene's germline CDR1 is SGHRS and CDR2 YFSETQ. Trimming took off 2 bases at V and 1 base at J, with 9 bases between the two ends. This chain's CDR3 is CASSFGTKNTEAFF. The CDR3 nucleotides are TGCGCCAGCAGCTTCGGGACAAAGAACACTGAAGCTTTCTTT. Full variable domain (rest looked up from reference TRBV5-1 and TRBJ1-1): KAGVTQTPRYLIKTRGQQVTLSCSPISGHRSVSWYQQTPGQGLQFLFEYFSETQRNKGNFPGRFSGRQFSNSRSEMNVSTLELGDSALYLCASSFGTKNTEAFFGQGTRLTVV.

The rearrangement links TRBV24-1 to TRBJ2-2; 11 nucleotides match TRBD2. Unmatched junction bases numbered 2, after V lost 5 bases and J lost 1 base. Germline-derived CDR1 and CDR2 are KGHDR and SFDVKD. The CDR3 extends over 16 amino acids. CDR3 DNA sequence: TGTGCCACCAGTGGGGGGACTAGCGGGAACACCGGGGAGCTGTTTTTT. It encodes CATSGGTSGNTGELFF.

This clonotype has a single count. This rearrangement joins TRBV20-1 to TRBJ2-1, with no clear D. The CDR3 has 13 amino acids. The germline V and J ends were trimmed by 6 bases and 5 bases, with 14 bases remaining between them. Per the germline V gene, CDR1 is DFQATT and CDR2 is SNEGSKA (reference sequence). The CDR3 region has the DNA TGCAGTGCCGTCTTGACTCTCAACAATGAGCAGTTCTTC. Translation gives CSAVLTLNNEQFF.

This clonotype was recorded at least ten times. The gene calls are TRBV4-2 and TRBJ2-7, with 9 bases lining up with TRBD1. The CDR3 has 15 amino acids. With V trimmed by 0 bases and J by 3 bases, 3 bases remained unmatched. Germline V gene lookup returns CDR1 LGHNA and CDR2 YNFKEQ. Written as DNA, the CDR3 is TGTGCCAGCAGCCAAGATGAGACAGGGGGCTACGAGCAGTACTTC. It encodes CASSQDETGGYEQYF.

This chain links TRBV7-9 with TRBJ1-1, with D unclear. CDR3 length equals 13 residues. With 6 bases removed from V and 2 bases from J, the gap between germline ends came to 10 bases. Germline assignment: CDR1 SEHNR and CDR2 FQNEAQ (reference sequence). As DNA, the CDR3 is TGTGCCAGCAGTCAAATAAGCAACACTGAAGCTTTCTTT. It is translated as CASSQISNTEAFF. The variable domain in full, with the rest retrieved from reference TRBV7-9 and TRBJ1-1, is DTGVSQNPRHKITKRGQNVTFRCDPISEHNRLYWYRQTLGQGPEFLTYFQNEAQLEKSRLLSDRFSAERPKGSFSTLEIQRTEQGDSAMYLCASSQISNTEAFFGQGTRLTVV.

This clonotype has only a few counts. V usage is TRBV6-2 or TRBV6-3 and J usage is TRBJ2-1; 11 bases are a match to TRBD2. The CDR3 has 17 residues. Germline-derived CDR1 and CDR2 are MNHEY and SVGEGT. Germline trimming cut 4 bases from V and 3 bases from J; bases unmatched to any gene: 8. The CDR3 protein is CASSSNELAGGYNEQFF. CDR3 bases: TGTGCCAGCAGTTCGAACGAGCTAGCGGGGGGCTACAATGAGCAGTTCTTC.

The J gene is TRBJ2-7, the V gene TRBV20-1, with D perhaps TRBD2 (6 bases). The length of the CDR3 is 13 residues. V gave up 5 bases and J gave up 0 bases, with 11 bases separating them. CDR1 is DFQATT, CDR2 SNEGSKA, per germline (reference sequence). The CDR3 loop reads CSAGTLNSYEQYF. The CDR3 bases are TGCAGTGCTGGGACTTTGAACTCCTACGAGCAGTACTTC.

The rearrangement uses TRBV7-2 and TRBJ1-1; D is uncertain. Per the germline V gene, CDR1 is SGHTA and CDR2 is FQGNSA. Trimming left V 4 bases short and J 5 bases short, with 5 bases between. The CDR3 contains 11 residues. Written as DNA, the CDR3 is TGTGCCAGCAGCTCATGGACTGAAGCTTTCTTT. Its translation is CASSSWTEAFF.

CDR3 residues: CASGGDGRYNEQFF. CDR3 nucleotide sequence: TGTGCCAGCGGCGGTGACGGCCGCTACAATGAGCAGTTCTTC. J is TRBJ2-1 and V is TRBV11-2; no definite D call. V was pared by 8 bases and J by 3 bases, with 14 bases between. CDR1 is SGHAT and CDR2 is FQNNGV in the germline V gene. The CDR3 has 14 residues. The full variable domain, rest sourced from reference TRBV11-2 and TRBJ2-1, is EAGVAQSPRYKIIEKRQSVAFWCNPISGHATLYWYQQILGQGPKLLIQFQNNGVVDDSQLPKDRFSAERLKGVDSTLKIQPAKLEDSAVYLCASGGDGRYNEQFFGPGTRLTVL.

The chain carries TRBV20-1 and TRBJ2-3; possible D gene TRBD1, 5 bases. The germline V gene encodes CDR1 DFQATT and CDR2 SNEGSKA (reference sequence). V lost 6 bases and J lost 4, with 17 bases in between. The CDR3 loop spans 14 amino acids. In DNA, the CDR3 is TGCAGTGCAGACCACTCAGGGATATCAGATACGCAGTATTTT. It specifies CSADHSGISDTQYF.

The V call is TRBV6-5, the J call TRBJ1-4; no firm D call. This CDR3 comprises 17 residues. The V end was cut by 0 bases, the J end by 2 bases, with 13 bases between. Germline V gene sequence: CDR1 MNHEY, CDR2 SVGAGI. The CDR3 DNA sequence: TGTGCCAGCAGTTACTCGAATGAGGGTTGGACTAATGAAAAACTGTTTTTT. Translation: CASSYSNEGWTNEKLFF.

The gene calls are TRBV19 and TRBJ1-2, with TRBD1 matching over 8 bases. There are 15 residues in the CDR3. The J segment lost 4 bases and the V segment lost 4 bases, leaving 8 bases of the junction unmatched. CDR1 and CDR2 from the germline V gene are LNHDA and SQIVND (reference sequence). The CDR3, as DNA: TGTGCCAGTAGTACCAAACAGGGGGAGATCTATGGCTACACCTTC. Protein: CASSTKQGEIYGYTF.

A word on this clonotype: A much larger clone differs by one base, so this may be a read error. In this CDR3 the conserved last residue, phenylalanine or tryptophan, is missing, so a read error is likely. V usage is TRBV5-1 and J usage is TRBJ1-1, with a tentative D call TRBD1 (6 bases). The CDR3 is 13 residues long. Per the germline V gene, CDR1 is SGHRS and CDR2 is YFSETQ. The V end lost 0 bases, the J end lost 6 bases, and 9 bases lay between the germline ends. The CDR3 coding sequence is TGCGCCAGCAGCTTGGCGGGGGCGGCTGAAGCTTTCTCT. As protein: CASSLAGAAEAFS.

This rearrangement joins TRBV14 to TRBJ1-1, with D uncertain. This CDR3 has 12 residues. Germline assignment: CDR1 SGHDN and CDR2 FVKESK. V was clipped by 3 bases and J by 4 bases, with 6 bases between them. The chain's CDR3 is CASSHSGTEAFF. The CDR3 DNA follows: TGTGCCAGCAGCCACTCGGGCACTGAAGCTTTCTTT.